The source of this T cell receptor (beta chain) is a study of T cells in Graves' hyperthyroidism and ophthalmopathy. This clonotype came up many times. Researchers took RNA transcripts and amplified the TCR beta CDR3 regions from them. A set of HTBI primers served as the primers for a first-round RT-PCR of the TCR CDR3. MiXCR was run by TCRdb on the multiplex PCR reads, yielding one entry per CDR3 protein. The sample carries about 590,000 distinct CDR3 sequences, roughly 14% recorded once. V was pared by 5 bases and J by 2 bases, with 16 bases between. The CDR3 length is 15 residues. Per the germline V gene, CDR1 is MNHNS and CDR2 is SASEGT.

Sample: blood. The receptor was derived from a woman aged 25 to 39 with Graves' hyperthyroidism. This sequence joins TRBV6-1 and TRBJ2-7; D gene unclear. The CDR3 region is CASSKDKGLPYEQYF. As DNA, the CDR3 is TGTGCCAGCAGTAAGGATAAAGGGTTACCCTACGAGCAGTACTTC.